These 3 T cell receptor beta chains were all obtained from the same sample, sequenced in a study of post-analysis software for immune sequencing data. Study-level results: The five TRBV segments detected at higher frequency in patients than in controls included TRBV5-6, TRBV5-1 and TRBV20-1.

These TCRs are of unknown antigen specificity. Tagging with unique molecular identifiers was a feature of the TCR beta cDNA libraries. TCRdb reprocessed the PCR reads via MiXCR and lists one record per CDR3 protein. Here the sample spans roughly 600,000 distinct CDR3 sequences, 44% being singletons. Sample: blood. These TCRs come from a girl under 18 with multiple sclerosis.

J is TRBJ2-5 and V is TRBV4-2, with a tentative D call TRBD1 (5 bases). V lost 0 bases and J lost 7, with 12 bases in between. The CDR3 has 14 residues. Germline-derived CDR1 and CDR2 are LGHNA and YNFKEQ. The CDR3 loop is CASSQDYPQGTQYF. CDR3 DNA sequence: TGTGCCAGCAGCCAAGACTACCCGCAGGGGACCCAGTACTTC.

This clonotype was counted only a few times. The chain joins TRBV7-3 to TRBJ2-3; 9 positions match TRBD2. The germline gives CDR1 SGHTA, CDR2 FQGTGA. V shed 5 bases, J shed 0 bases, and the junction held 3 bases outside the gene matches. This CDR3 spans 15 amino acids. In DNA, the CDR3 is TGTGCCAGCAGCCGGAGCGGGGGGAGCACAGATACGCAGTATTTT. Translation: CASSRSGGSTDTQYF.

This chain uses TRBV6-6 with TRBJ2-7, with no clear D. Trimming took off 7 bases at V and 4 bases at J, with 14 bases between the two ends. The CDR3 sequence is 13 residues long. Per the germline V gene, CDR1 is MNHNY and CDR2 is SVGAGI (reference sequence). The CDR3 sequence: CASTLSLGYEQYF. CDR3 nucleotide sequence: TGTGCCAGCACCTTGAGTCTGGGATACGAGCAGTACTTC.